This T cell receptor beta chain was documented in a study of T cell responses to AZD1222 COVID-19 vaccine. General study points: Spike-specific TCR breadth and depth rose after two AZD1222 doses.

The CDR3 length is 16 residues. Germline assignment: CDR1 SGHTA and CDR2 FQGTGA. Losses at the gene ends were 1 base for V and 4 bases for J; bases not matched to a gene: 2. Comments on this clone: What it binds is not known.

Generated by immunoSEQ multiplex PCR, the TCRdb table keeps only in-frame clones and is missing some. The table shows roughly 150,000 clones, with around nine tenths occurring only once. The receptor was derived from an adult in good health. The specimen was peripheral blood, collected on day 0 of AZD1222 vaccination. The chain is built from TRBV7-3 and TRBJ2-2, with 11 bases lining up with TRBD1. The CDR3 region has the DNA TGTGCCAGCAGCTTAAGGGGGACAGGGGGCACCGGGGAGCTGTTTTTT. Its protein is CASSLRGTGGTGELFF.